Here is one T cell receptor (beta chain) with its context. No antigen is known for it. The sample comes from a study of CXCR3-negative and CXCR3-positive naive CD8 T cells (dated by TCRdb to the late 2010s). Background for the entire study: In total, 120 million to 150 million TRB reads were obtained, corresponding to roughly 1.5 +/- 0.3 million reads per library. The diversity and physicochemical repertoire analyses included around 10 donors pooled from two independent experiments. For the TRBV-TRBJ cluster analysis, the naive subsets came from a handful of donors, while the memory cells came from 3 donors.

Data came from a NextSeq 550. The Human TCR Profiling Kit (MiLaboratory) was used to make UMI-labeled 5' RACE TRB cDNA libraries. cDNA synthesis used the entire amount of extracted RNA, and PCR amplification then used the entire amount of cDNA produced. Libraries were prepared in parallel using an identical number of PCR cycles. Processing in the source paper ran as follows. About 50,000 +/- 10,000 unique UMI-labeled TRB cDNA molecules per library were extracted with MIGEC and MiXCR, with at least two reads per UMI required. On average, each library contained about 40,000 +/- 10,000 functional in-frame TRB CDR3 nucleotide clonotypes without stop codons. After each sample was downsampled to 5000 UMI-labeled TRB molecules, VDJtools was used to calculate diversity metrics such as normalized Shannon-Wiener and Chao1. VDJtools computed clonotype-size-weighted physicochemical properties of the central five CDR3 residues: interaction energy, strength, volume and Kidera factor 4. The reads, reprocessed by TCRdb, yield one row per CDR3 protein sequence and no DNA. These V and J calls are TCRdb output, not the study's own analysis. This sample's records show approximately 100,000 distinct CDR3 sequences. The top ten hold just over 0.35% of the sample.

For every CD8+ T cell subset, 300,000 cells were flow-sorted straight into RLT lysis buffer, and each subset was sorted in triplicate. Naive CD8+ T cells were defined stringently as CD45RO-CCR7+CD27+CD95- to exclude memory contaminants. Using standard density gradient centrifugation, peripheral blood mononuclear cells were isolated from buffy coats. Naive CXCR3-negative and CXCR3-positive CD8+ T cells were flow-sorted using a FACSAria III. Total RNA was extracted from sorted cells using an RNeasy Mini Kit. General findings and caveats noted by the study authors: Within the same donor, TRBV-TRBJ usage looked similar between naive CXCR3-negative and CXCR3-positive cells, but memory cells had distinct patterns. Because surface CD5, which has been linked to self-reactivity in mice, was comparable between naive subsets, TCR interaction strength was also inferred from TRB CDR3 physicochemical properties. Compared with CXCR3-negative naive cells, CXCR3-positive naive cells had TRB CDR3s with higher hydrophobicity (lower Kidera factor 4), lower energy, and higher strength and volume indices. Freshly isolated PBMCs were used for most assays because CXCR3 expression partially decreased after cryopreservation. Comparably high repertoire diversity was found in both naive subsets, whereas much lower repertoire diversity was found in memory CD8+ T cells.

CDR1 and CDR2 are drawn from the germline V gene: SGHVS, FNYEAQ. Inclusive of the bounding cysteine and phenylalanine, the CDR3 is 12 residues long. No DNA accompanies this entry. The clonotype originates from a human donor in good health. Some clones in this sample may be carry-over from other donors' samples. Specimen: naive CXCR3+ CD8+ T cells from blood. What the cell subset or site label conveys for this sample: CD45RO-CCR7+CD27+CD95- naive CD8+ T cells expressing CXCR3 (TNR3+). Recombination linked TRBV7-6 to TRBJ1-1. CDR3 region: CASSSGGVGAFF. Outside the CDR3, residues come from the reference TRBV7-6 and TRBJ1-1 proteins, so the full variable domain is: GAGVSQSPRYKVTKRGQDVALRCDPISGHVSLYWYRQALGQGPEFLTYFNYEAQQDKSGLPNDRFSAERPEGSISTLTIQRTEQRDSAMYRCASSSGGVGAFFGQGTRLTVV.